These T cell receptor beta chains were read from a single sample in a study of T cells in Graves' hyperthyroidism and ophthalmopathy. TCRdb passed the multiplex PCR reads through MiXCR, listing each CDR3 protein once. The table includes a few hundred thousand distinct CDR3 sequences, about 12% detected once. The material sequenced was blood. The receptor source for this set is a woman aged 18-35 years with Graves' hyperthyroidism. Both conserved end residues are part of each CDR3. The order of the fields is clone size, V gene, J gene, D gene, CDR3 protein, CDR3 DNA. The D gene is left open where the match is weak. Size is omitted from some rows. Given values are once, few, many or a class for expanded clones.

clone size: many; V gene: TRBV12-3/TRBV12-4; J gene: TRBJ2-5; D gene: TRBD2; CDR3 protein: CASRTLAEETQYF; CDR3 DNA: TGTGCCAGCAGGACCCTAGCGGAAGAGACCCAGTACTTC
clone size: many; V gene: TRBV24-1; J gene: TRBJ2-7; D gene: .; CDR3 protein: CATSDFNRETYEQYF; CDR3 DNA: TGTGCCACCAGTGATTTCAACCGGGAGACCTACGAGCAGTACTTC
clone size: few; V gene: TRBV5-6; J gene: TRBJ2-6; D gene: .; CDR3 protein: CASSYKTDSGANVLTF; CDR3 DNA: TGTGCCAGCAGCTACAAGACAGACTCTGGGGCCAACGTCCTGACTTTC
clone size: many; V gene: TRBV6-5; J gene: TRBJ1-1; D gene: .; CDR3 protein: CASSYRITEATEAFF; CDR3 DNA: TGTGCCAGCAGTTACAGAATTACCGAAGCGACTGAAGCTTTCTTT
clone size: many; V gene: TRBV28; J gene: TRBJ1-5; D gene: .; CDR3 protein: CASSLFLAGDRQPQHF; CDR3 DNA: TGTGCCAGCAGTTTGTTCCTTGCAGGGGATCGTCAGCCCCAGCATTTT
clone size: .; V gene: TRBV10-1; J gene: TRBJ2-2; D gene: TRBD2; CDR3 protein: CASSESMAGENTGELFF; CDR3 DNA: TGCGCCAGCAGTGAGTCGATGGCGGGAGAGAACACCGGGGAGCTGTTTTTT
clone size: few; V gene: TRBV20-1; J gene: TRBJ2-7; D gene: .; CDR3 protein: CSARGAGQTSYEQYF; CDR3 DNA: TGCAGTGCTAGAGGCGCGGGACAGACCTCCTACGAGCAGTACTTC
clone size: many; V gene: TRBV10-3; J gene: TRBJ1-2; D gene: .; CDR3 protein: CAISEGEQNYGYTF; CDR3 DNA: TGTGCCATCAGTGAGGGGGAACAGAACTATGGCTACACCTTC
clone size: few; V gene: TRBV4-3; J gene: TRBJ2-1; D gene: .; CDR3 protein: CASSQDSGSLSGYNEQFF; CDR3 DNA: TGCGCCAGCAGCCAAGACTCGGGGTCGCTGAGCGGATACAATGAGCAGTTCTTC
clone size: few; V gene: TRBV11-2; J gene: TRBJ2-5; D gene: TRBD2; CDR3 protein: CASSLGISGDSETQYF; CDR3 DNA: TGTGCCAGCAGCTTAGGGATTAGCGGGGACTCAGAGACCCAGTACTTC
clone size: many; V gene: TRBV13; J gene: TRBJ2-5; D gene: TRBD2; CDR3 protein: CASSLEAQRGVETQYF; CDR3 DNA: TGTGCCAGCAGCTTAGAAGCCCAGCGGGGGGTGGAGACCCAGTACTTC